The clone carrying this T cell receptor beta chain came up a few times. The antigen remains undetermined. Looked up from germline, CDR1 is WNHNN and CDR2 is SYGVQD (reference sequence). The CDR3 loop spans 15 amino acids. After removal of 4 bases from V and 5 bases from J, the junction contained 10 bases not matched to a gene. This record belongs to a study of early T cells in non-severe SARS-CoV-2 infection. Study context: Bulk RNA taken from unsorted whole blood was sequenced, leaving chains unpaired. Study-level findings and limits: Clonotype matching in VDJdb favored anti-spike CD8 responses and did not capture private and CD4 specificities.

Attachment of unique molecular identifiers to individual cDNA molecules was performed. Each CDR3 protein is one row after TCRdb ran MiXCR on the 5' RACE reads. The sample yields tens of thousands of distinct CDR3 sequences, around 13% seen once. Specimen: whole blood. The rearrangement links TRBV10-1 to TRBJ2-7, with 8 positions matching TRBD1. The receptor's source is an adult who was a healthcare worker with PCR-confirmed SARS-CoV-2 infection or an uninfected control (not recorded which). Here the CDR3 DNA reads TGCGCCAGCAGTGCCGATGGACAGGGTTCTGACGAGCAGTACTTC. Encoded protein: CASSADGQGSDEQYF.